Included here is one TCR beta chain sequence, with context. No antigen is known for it. A single base separates this from a much larger clone, so it may be a read error. J gave up 11 bases and V 5 bases, and 17 bases lay outside the gene matches. Germline assignment: CDR1 SGHTA and CDR2 FQGNSA. The CDR3 spans 15 residues. Unique molecular identifiers were built into the TCR beta cDNA libraries. Researchers reported roughly 0.5 million cDNA molecules coming from around 1 to 10 million T cells. Each CDR3 protein is one row after TCRdb ran MiXCR on the PCR reads. The table lists some 690,000 distinct CDR3 sequences, approximately 59% of them singletons. This entry comes from a study of post-analysis software for immune sequencing data. Study observations and caveats: Compared with controls, patients showed significantly lower normalized Chao1 diversity. Strong co-clustering by F measure linked samples that shared a preparation batch. TRBV5-6, TRBV5-1 and TRBV20-1 were among roughly five TRBV segments more frequent in patients than controls.

This TCR derives from a girl under 10 years old with multiple sclerosis. The sequenced sample consisted of blood. The chain couples TRBV7-2 to TRBJ2-5; TRBD2 matches 7 bases. CDR3 loop: CASSQRDWGGNEQYF. The CDR3 nucleotides are TGTGCCAGCAGCCAGCGGGACTGGGGGGGGAATGAGCAGTACTTC.